This TCR beta chain was identified in a study of blood T cell repertoires in COVID-19. Overall study context: The analysed material was cDNA or gDNA that came from T cells, B-cell-depleted T cells, or PBMCs.

Per the authors' pipeline: The authors estimated nucleated cell counts from reference gene primer amplification. Sequencing was performed with immunoSEQ multiplex PCR; in TCRdb, only in-frame clones are kept and a portion is missing. D and trimming were read from the DNA, whereas the V and J calls and clone size are those reported in that table. The top ten clones hold 5.5% to 6.5% of a sample with roughly 62,000 clones, roughly 92% of them seen once. The V gene end was trimmed by 1 base and the J gene end by 4 bases; junction bases not matched to a gene: 9. CDR1 SGHAT and CDR2 FQNNGV come from the germline V gene. The CDR3 loop spans 17 amino acids.

Source material: peripheral blood. The TCR was taken from a human donor in a cohort sampled during active COVID-19. The chain is built from TRBV11-2 and TRBJ2-2; 7 positions match TRBD2. CDR3 DNA: TGTGCCAGCAGCTTAGTATCGGGGAGGGATTTCACCGGGGAGCTGTTTTTT. It specifies CASSLVSGRDFTGELFF.